These 23 T cell receptor beta chains were sequenced from one sample in a study of PD-1 blockade in classical Hodgkin lymphoma. Sequencing used immunoSEQ multiplex PCR; TCRdb keeps in-frame clones, though not all of them. The sample has roughly 34,000 clones; under 95% are singletons. The sample's time point: newly diagnosed, previously untreated cHL patient sample. The sample consisted of peripheral blood mononuclear cells (PBMCs). These TCRs come from a human donor with classical Hodgkin lymphoma.

The chain joins TRBV5-1 to TRBJ1-4; TRBD1 might be the D (5 bases). The CDR3 has 17 residues. The germline V gene encodes CDR1 SGHRS and CDR2 YFSETQ. V was trimmed by 0 bases and J by 4 bases, leaving 16 bases between them. DNA for the CDR3: TGCGCCAGCAGCTTGGGGAGTGGGGGAACCTATAATGAAAAACTGTTTTTT. Amino acids: CASSLGSGGTYNEKLFF.

V gene TRBV29-1 combines with J gene TRBJ2-7; 10 nucleotides agree with TRBD2. Per the germline V gene, CDR1 is SQVTM and CDR2 is ANQGSEA. This CDR3 region has 16 residues. The V and J ends lost 1 base and 0 bases, in that order; junction bases with no gene match: 6. The CDR3 region is CSVEGTSGRASYEQYF. The CDR3 nucleotides are TGCAGCGTTGAAGGTACGAGCGGGAGGGCCTCCTACGAGCAGTACTTC.

V is TRBV28 and J is TRBJ2-7; 13 bases are shared with TRBD2. J was trimmed by 3 bases and V by 5 bases; bases with no gene match: 4. The germline CDR1 and CDR2 sequences are MDHEN and SYDVKM. The CDR3 length is 15 residues. The CDR3 DNA is TGTGCCAGCAGTACGGGACTAGCGGGAATCTACGAGCAGTACTTC. It translates to CASSTGLAGIYEQYF.

This rearrangement joins TRBV28 to TRBJ2-2; 7 bases match TRBD1. V was pared by 6 bases and J by 3 bases, with 7 bases of the junction left unmatched. Germline values: CDR1 MDHEN, CDR2 SYDVKM. The CDR3 is made up of 15 amino acids. The CDR3 bases are TGTGCCAGCAGCCCGACAGGGATCGACACCGGGGAGCTGTTTTTT. Amino acid sequence: CASSPTGIDTGELFF.

The chain joins TRBV5-6 to TRBJ1-3; D is unresolved. V was shortened by 3 bases and J by 0 bases, with 10 bases between the two germline ends. The CDR3 is made up of 15 amino acids. Germline V gene lookup returns CDR1 SGHDT and CDR2 YYEEEE. CDR3 bases: TGTGCCAGCAGCTCCGTATACCGCTCTGGAAACACCATATATTTT. The encoded protein is CASSSVYRSGNTIYF.

The genes are TRBV5-4 and TRBJ2-5, with D perhaps matching TRBD1 or TRBD2 (5 bases each). The V gene lost 8 bases and the J gene lost 4 bases, with 24 bases spanning the gap. The CDR3 has 16 residues. In germline, CDR1 is SGHNT, CDR2 YYREEE (reference sequence). CDR3 DNA: TGTGCCAGTTACCCCGCTACCGGGGCCCAAGGAGAGACCCAGTACTTC. As protein: CASYPATGAQGETQYF.

This rearrangement joins TRBV6-5 to TRBJ1-2; 7 bases agree with TRBD1. CDR3 length: 14 residues. Germline CDR1 is MNHEY and CDR2 is SVGAGI. Losses at the gene ends were 6 bases for V and 3 bases for J; bases not matched to a gene: 7. The CDR3, as DNA: TGTGCCAGCAGCCGACAGGGAAGTGACTATGGCTACACCTTC. Translation gives CASSRQGSDYGYTF.

This clone has only one observation. J is TRBJ2-7 and V is TRBV29-1, with TRBD1 matching over 8 bases. CDR1 and CDR2 from the germline V gene are SQVTM and ANQGSEA. CDR3 length: 15 amino acids. Unmatched junction bases numbered 14, after V lost 6 bases and J lost 4 bases. CDR3 bases: TGCAGCGTGGGAAACCCGGACAGGGTAAAGTACGAGCAGTACTTC. It specifies CSVGNPDRVKYEQYF.

The J gene is TRBJ2-2, the V gene TRBV6-5, with D hard to call. Trimming removed 5 bases from V and 1 base from J, with 11 bases in between. In germline, CDR1 is MNHEY, CDR2 SVGAGI. The CDR3 is made up of 15 amino acids. CDR3 nucleotides: TGTGCCAGCAGTCCCGTCACACAGAACACCGGGGAGCTGTTTTTT. Protein sequence: CASSPVTQNTGELFF.

This chain uses TRBV29-1 with TRBJ1-2, with 11 nucleotides matching TRBD1. With 3 bases clipped from V and 1 base from J, the junction kept 4 bases outside the gene matches. The germline V gene has CDR1 SQVTM and CDR2 ANQGSEA. This CDR3 is 15 amino acids long. CDR3 DNA: TGCAGCGTTGATGGACAGGGGGCCTTTAACTATGGCTACACCTTC. Translated, it gives CSVDGQGAFNYGYTF. The variable domain in full, completed from reference TRBV29-1 and TRBJ1-2, reads SAVISQKPSRDICQRGTSLTIQCQVDSQVTMMFWYRQQPGQSLTLIATANQGSEATYESGFVIDKFPISRPNLTFSTLTVSNMSPEDSSIYLCSVDGQGAFNYGYTFGSGTRLTVV.

In this sample, this clone turned up once. V and J are TRBV30 and TRBJ2-1; no reliable D call. The CDR3 sequence is 15 residues long. Germline assignment: CDR1 GTSNPN and CDR2 SVGIG (reference sequence). Trimming pared 6 bases from V and 0 bases from J, leaving 15 bases between. The CDR3 bases are TGTGCCTGCACCCCCCTAGGTGGCTCCTACAATGAGCAGTTCTTC. As protein: CACTPLGGSYNEQFF.

The genes are TRBV2 and TRBJ2-3, with 7 bases aligning to TRBD1. CDR3 length: 16 amino acids. The V and J ends lost 4 bases and 0 bases, in that order; junction bases with no gene match: 7. CDR1 is SNHLY, CDR2 FYNNEI, per germline. For the CDR3, the DNA is TGTGCCAGCAGTGCAAACAGGGGCCAAAGCACAGATACGCAGTATTTT. It specifies CASSANRGQSTDTQYF. Full variable domain (remainder filled in from reference TRBV2 and TRBJ2-3): EPEVTQTPSHQVTQMGQEVILRCVPISNHLYFYWYRQILGQKVEFLVSFYNNEISEKSEIFDDQFSVERPDGSNFTLKIRSTKLEDSAMYFCASSANRGQSTDTQYFGPGTRLTVL.

This chain uses TRBV19 with TRBJ1-5; 11 bases fit TRBD1. The CDR3 contains 16 residues. Germline V lookup: CDR1 LNHDA, CDR2 SQIVND (reference sequence). V gave up 9 bases and J gave up 4 bases; unmatched junction bases: 11. CDR3 sequence reads: CASARDRGSVNQPQHF. The CDR3 nucleotides read TGTGCCAGCGCCCGGGACAGGGGGTCGGTAAATCAGCCCCAGCATTTT.

This chain links TRBV9 with TRBJ1-1; no definite D call. V lost 0 bases and J 1 base, leaving 4 bases between the germline ends. The CDR3 totals 13 residues. Germline assignment: CDR1 SGDLS and CDR2 YYNGEE. The DNA of the CDR3 is TGTGCCAGCAGCGTAGCCGGGAACACTGAAGCTTTCTTT. Its protein is CASSVAGNTEAFF.

The rearrangement links TRBV6-6 to TRBJ2-3; 7 positions agree with TRBD2. V lost 2 bases, J lost 6 bases, and 8 bases stayed unmatched. This CDR3 is 15 amino acids long. Germline-derived CDR1 and CDR2 are MNHNY and SVGAGI (reference sequence). Here the CDR3 reads CASSYALAAGDTQYF. DNA of the CDR3: TGTGCCAGCAGTTACGCGCTAGCGGCCGGTGATACGCAGTATTTT.

This CDR3 is CASSYNTGELFF. The CDR3 bases are TGTGCCAGCAGTTACAACACCGGGGAGCTGTTTTTT. The chain has TRBV6-5 and TRBJ2-2; D gene uncertain. Trimming took off 2 bases at V and 2 bases at J, with 0 bases between the two ends. Germline loops: CDR1 MNHEY, CDR2 SVGAGI. CDR3 size: 12 residues.

This chain links TRBV5-1 with TRBJ2-7; D possibly corresponds to TRBD2 (6 bases). This CDR3 comprises 13 residues. Between the trimmed V and J ends, which lost 4 bases and 6 bases, there was a span of 14 bases. Germline-derived CDR1 and CDR2 are SGHRS and YFSETQ. The CDR3 spells CASSLLASAEQYF. The DNA of the CDR3 is TGCGCCAGCAGCCTACTAGCTTCGGCCGAGCAGTACTTC.

This clone was found once. This chain joins TRBV7-9 and TRBJ1-2; D call uncertain. V gave up 4 bases and J gave up 3 bases, with 12 bases separating them. CDR1 is SEHNR and CDR2 is FQNEAQ in the germline V gene (reference sequence). CDR3 length: 14 residues. In DNA, the CDR3 is TGTGCCAGCAGCTCCTCCGGGCCACACTATGGCTACACCTTC. Its protein is CASSSSGPHYGYTF.

V is TRBV29-1 and J is TRBJ2-2; D gene unclear. V lost 2 bases and J 4 bases, leaving 8 bases between the germline ends. This CDR3 contains 13 residues. Looked up from germline, CDR1 is SQVTM and CDR2 is ANQGSEA. CDR3 in DNA: TGCAGCGTTGAAATCGGGTCCACCGGGGAGCTGTTTTTT. This encodes CSVEIGSTGELFF.

The chain joins TRBV6-1 to TRBJ1-6; TRBD1 might be the D (5 bases). CDR1 MNHNS and CDR2 SASEGT come from the germline V gene. This CDR3 is 15 amino acids long. V was pared by 5 bases and J by 6 bases, with 14 bases between. CDR3 in DNA: TGTGCCAGCAGTACATATACAGGTTTTAATTCACCCCTCCACTTT. Translating gives CASSTYTGFNSPLHF.

The chain joins TRBV29-1 to TRBJ2-3; 8 nucleotides match TRBD2. CDR3 length: 17 residues. J gave up 7 bases and V 0 bases, and 15 bases lay outside the gene matches. Germline CDR1 SQVTM, CDR2 ANQGSEA. CDR3 amino acids: CSVEEEERGMVGYTQYF. The DNA for the CDR3 is TGCAGCGTTGAAGAGGAGGAGCGGGGGATGGTGGGCTATACGCAGTATTTT.

The CDR3 bases are TGTGCCAGCAGCTCTAACATTTATAGCAATCAGCCCCAGCATTTT. This sequence encodes CASSSNIYSNQPQHF. The chain has TRBV5-5 and TRBJ1-5; D is unresolved. There are 15 residues in the CDR3. The V gene lost 3 bases and the J gene lost 0 bases, with 10 bases spanning the gap. Germline CDR1 is SGHKS and CDR2 is YYEKEE (reference sequence).

V is TRBV6-5 and J is TRBJ2-3; D not certain. The V end was cut by 5 bases, the J end by 4 bases, with 10 bases between. The CDR3 sequence is 13 residues long. Germline V gene lookup returns CDR1 MNHEY and CDR2 SVGAGI. CDR3 residues: CASSRSASDTQYF. DNA of the CDR3: TGTGCCAGCAGTCGATCCGCCTCAGATACGCAGTATTTT.